The T cell receptor (beta chain) described here comes from a study of blood T cell repertoires in COVID-19. Study context: Both acute and convalescent COVID-19 samples were obtained from the United States, Italy and Spain.

Assay used: immunoSEQ multiplex PCR; TCRdb lists only in-frame clones, some missing. Of some 180,000 clones in the sample, about 83% are singletons; the top ten hold approximately 18%. The V gene end was trimmed by 0 bases and the J gene end by 10 bases; junction bases not matched to a gene: 8. From germline, CDR1 is SGHRS and CDR2 YFSETQ. The CDR3 has 15 amino acids. This clonotype originated in an older woman who had recovered from COVID-19. What was sequenced was peripheral blood. The V call is TRBV5-1, the J call TRBJ2-1, with TRBD2 identical over 9 bases. This CDR3 is CASSLASGARGEQFF. The CDR3, as DNA: TGCGCCAGCAGCTTGGCTAGCGGGGCCCGCGGAGAGCAGTTCTTC. The entire variable domain, with the rest obtained from reference TRBV5-1 and TRBJ2-1, is as follows: KAGVTQTPRYLIKTRGQQVTLSCSPISGHRSVSWYQQTPGQGLQFLFEYFSETQRNKGNFPGRFSGRQFSNSRSEMNVSTLELGDSALYLCASSLASGARGEQFFGPGTRLTVL.